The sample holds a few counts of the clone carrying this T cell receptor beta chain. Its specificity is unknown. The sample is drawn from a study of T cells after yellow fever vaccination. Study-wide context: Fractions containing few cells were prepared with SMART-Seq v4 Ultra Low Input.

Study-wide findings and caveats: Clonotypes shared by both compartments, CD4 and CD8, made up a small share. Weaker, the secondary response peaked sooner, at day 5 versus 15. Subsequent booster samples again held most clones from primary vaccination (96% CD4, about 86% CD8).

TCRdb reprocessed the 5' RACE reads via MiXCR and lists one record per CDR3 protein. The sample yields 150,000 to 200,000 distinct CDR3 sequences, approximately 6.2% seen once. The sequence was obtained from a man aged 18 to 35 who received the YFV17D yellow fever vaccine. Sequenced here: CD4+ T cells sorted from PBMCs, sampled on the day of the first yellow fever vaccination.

DNA for the CDR3: TGCGCCAGCAGCCAAGATCGGTCAGGGTTGGGACCCCTCCACTTT. It codes for CASSQDRSGLGPLHF. The chain joins TRBV4-3 to TRBJ1-6, with a possible D match to TRBD1 (5 bases). Trimming stripped 0 bases from V and 12 bases from J, with 15 bases between. The CDR3 loop spans 15 amino acids. Germline values: CDR1 LGHNA, CDR2 YSLEER.